Following are 21 T cell receptor beta chains from one sample sequenced in a study of blood T cell repertoires in COVID-19. Produced via immunoSEQ multiplex PCR; TCRdb's table is partial and in-frame only. The table has 23,000 or so clones, 80% to 90% seen once. Sequenced input: peripheral blood. The receptor set was obtained from a man in his 70s with active COVID-19.

CDR3 region: CASRWTGDNQPQHF. The CDR3 DNA reads TGTGCCAGCAGGTGGACAGGGGACAACCAGCCCCAGCATTTT. V is TRBV6-5 and J is TRBJ1-5; TRBD1 matches 9 bases. The V gene end was trimmed by 6 bases and the J gene end by 7 bases; junction bases not matched to a gene: 7. The CDR3 loop spans 14 amino acids. From germline, CDR1 is MNHEY and CDR2 SVGAGI.

The chain recombines TRBV11-2 with TRBJ2-7; 11 nucleotides line up with TRBD1. V shed 2 bases and J 6 bases; nucleotides not matched to a gene: 9. Germline V lookup: CDR1 SGHAT, CDR2 FQNNGV. This CDR3 region has 16 residues. The CDR3 reads CASSLSLGTGGLEQYF. Written as DNA, the CDR3 is TGTGCCAGCAGCTTATCACTTGGGACAGGGGGTCTCGAGCAGTACTTC.

The gene calls are TRBV7-2 and TRBJ2-5; 14 bases agree with TRBD2. This CDR3 is 16 amino acids long. Germline values: CDR1 SGHTA, CDR2 FQGNSA. V lost 5 bases and J lost 3; bases outside the gene matches: 5. The CDR3 region is CASSAGLAGGKETQYF. The CDR3, as DNA: TGTGCCAGCAGCGCCGGACTAGCGGGGGGCAAAGAGACCCAGTACTTC.

The gene calls are TRBV18 and TRBJ2-2; D call uncertain. The CDR3 is made up of 16 amino acids. CDR1 is KGHSH, CDR2 LQKENI, per germline. Trimming removed 8 bases from V and 1 base from J, with 17 bases in between. The CDR3: CASLIPGPLNTGELFF. The CDR3 DNA follows: TGTGCCAGCCTCATCCCAGGCCCGTTGAACACCGGGGAGCTGTTTTTT.

This clone has just a few counts. The chain employs TRBV7-9 and TRBJ2-5, with D possibly matching TRBD1 (5 bases). Germline CDR1 and CDR2: SEHNR and FQNEAQ (reference sequence). The germline V and J ends were trimmed by 0 bases and 2 bases, with 13 bases remaining between them. The length of the CDR3 is 16 residues. The CDR3 DNA sequence: TGTGCCAGCAGCTTAGCTCAGGGCTCTTGGCAAGAGACCCAGTACTTC. Its protein is CASSLAQGSWQETQYF. Variable domain in full (rest from reference TRBV7-9 and TRBJ2-5): DTGVSQNPRHKITKRGQNVTFRCDPISEHNRLYWYRQTLGQGPEFLTYFQNEAQLEKSRLLSDRFSAERPKGSFSTLEIQRTEQGDSAMYLCASSLAQGSWQETQYFGPGTRLLVL.

The rearrangement links TRBV5-1 to TRBJ1-6, with 10 bases that match TRBD1. Germline assignment: CDR1 SGHRS and CDR2 YFSETQ. With V trimmed by 4 bases and J by 9 bases, 13 bases remained unmatched. The length of the CDR3 is 17 residues. The CDR3 region is CASSRTGGDMRRSPLHF. The CDR3 region has the DNA TGCGCCAGCAGCCGGACAGGGGGTGACATGCGACGTTCACCCCTCCACTTT. Full variable domain (outside the CDR3, taken from reference TRBV5-1 and TRBJ1-6): KAGVTQTPRYLIKTRGQQVTLSCSPISGHRSVSWYQQTPGQGLQFLFEYFSETQRNKGNFPGRFSGRQFSNSRSEMNVSTLELGDSALYLCASSRTGGDMRRSPLHFGNGTRLTVT.

The DNA of the CDR3 is TGTGCCACGAGGGGGCGAGCTGGCTACACCTTC. Amino acids: CATRGRAGYTF. The genes are TRBV2 and TRBJ1-2; 7 positions agree with TRBD1. After removal of 10 bases from V and 7 bases from J, the junction contained 6 bases not matched to a gene. CDR3 length: 11 residues. CDR1 is SNHLY and CDR2 is FYNNEI in the germline V gene.

The chain uses TRBV13 and TRBJ2-1, with D possibly being TRBD2 (5 bases). Trimming stripped 5 bases from V and 4 bases from J, with 15 bases between. The CDR3 totals 15 residues. Germline CDR1 and CDR2: PRHDT and FYEKMQ (reference sequence). For the CDR3, the DNA is TGTGCCAGCAGCCCCGATGGCGGAGGATACAATGAGCAGTTCTTC. This translates into CASSPDGGGYNEQFF.

The chain combines TRBV2 with TRBJ1-5; D is unresolved. The length of the CDR3 is 16 residues. Trimming stripped 5 bases from V and 0 bases from J, with 14 bases between. Germline V gene lookup returns CDR1 SNHLY and CDR2 FYNNEI. CDR3 region: CASSHWEGGSNQPQHF. In DNA form, the CDR3 reads TGTGCCAGCAGTCATTGGGAGGGAGGTAGCAATCAGCCCCAGCATTTT.

This clone was detected only a few times. V is TRBV20-1 and J is TRBJ2-7, with D hard to call. The CDR3 totals 11 residues. Trimming shortened V by 3 bases and J by 5 bases, and 8 bases separated the two germline ends. CDR1 is DFQATT and CDR2 is SNEGSKA in the germline V gene (reference sequence). CDR3: CSASSGHEQYF. In DNA form, the CDR3 reads TGCAGTGCTAGTTCGGGTCACGAGCAGTACTTC.

The chain has TRBV6-4 and TRBJ2-3; 11 bases are shared with TRBD1. Unmatched junction bases numbered 3, after V lost 3 bases and J lost 4 bases. This CDR3 is built from 15 residues. From germline, CDR1 is MRHNA and CDR2 SNTAGT. As DNA, the CDR3 is TGTGCCAGCAGTGAAGGGACAGGGGGACCAGATACGCAGTATTTT. Translation gives CASSEGTGGPDTQYF.

The rearrangement joins TRBV2 to TRBJ2-7; 7 bases are a match to TRBD1. Losses at the gene ends were 7 bases for V and 0 bases for J; bases not matched to a gene: 6. The CDR3 covers 14 residues. Germline loops: CDR1 SNHLY, CDR2 FYNNEI. In DNA form, the CDR3 reads TGTGCCAGCATCGCCGGGACAGACTCCTACGAGCAGTACTTC. Its protein is CASIAGTDSYEQYF.

The chain uses TRBV4-1 and TRBJ2-3; the match to TRBD2 covers 9 bases. CDR1 and CDR2 (germline): MGHRA, YSYEKL. The CDR3 has 16 amino acids. The V and J ends lost 1 base and 6 bases, in that order; junction bases with no gene match: 8. CDR3 DNA sequence: TGCGCCAGCAGCCAAGGTACGGGTAGCGGGAGTGATACGCAGTATTTT. Translated, it gives CASSQGTGSGSDTQYF.

V gene TRBV25-1 combines with J gene TRBJ2-3; 11 bases are a match to TRBD2. Germline V lookup: CDR1 MGHDK, CDR2 SYGVNS. The V segment lost 6 bases and the J segment 2 bases; nucleotides outside the gene matches: 4. The CDR3 is made up of 15 amino acids. CDR3 sequence: CASSRLAGYTDTQYF. CDR3 nucleotide sequence: TGTGCCAGCAGCCGACTAGCGGGGTACACAGATACGCAGTATTTT. Full variable domain (outside the CDR3, taken from reference TRBV25-1 and TRBJ2-3): EADIYQTPRYLVIGTGKKITLECSQTMGHDKMYWYQQDPGMELHLIHYSYGVNSTEKGDLSSESTVSRIRTEHFPLTLESARPSHTSQYLCASSRLAGYTDTQYFGPGTRLTVL.

The chain joins TRBV5-4 to TRBJ2-3, with unresolved D. The germline CDR1 and CDR2 sequences are SGHNT and YYREEE (reference sequence). The ends were cut back, 3 bases at V and 4 bases at J, with 9 bases in the middle. The CDR3 has 13 residues. CDR3 coding DNA: TGTGCCAGCAGCTCCCAGGTGGCAGATACGCAGTATTTT. Protein: CASSSQVADTQYF. The variable domain in full, with the rest retrieved from reference TRBV5-4 and TRBJ2-3, is ETGVTQSPTHLIKTRGQQVTLRCSSQSGHNTVSWYQQALGQGPQFIFQYYREEENGRGNFPPRFSGLQFPNYSSELNVNALELDDSALYLCASSSQVADTQYFGPGTRLTVL.

V gene TRBV18 combines with J gene TRBJ2-1; TRBD1 is a possible D gene (5 bases). This CDR3 has 16 residues. Between the trimmed V and J ends, which lost 3 bases and 3 bases, there was a span of 15 bases. CDR1 KGHSH and CDR2 LQKENI come from the germline V gene. This CDR3 is CASSPLEQGLYNEQFF. CDR3 DNA sequence: TGTGCCAGCTCACCCCTGGAGCAGGGCCTCTACAATGAGCAGTTCTTC.

This rearrangement joins TRBV18 to TRBJ2-7, with TRBD1 identical over 9 bases. The V gene's germline CDR1 is KGHSH and CDR2 LQKENI. The CDR3 is made up of 15 amino acids. The V and J ends lost 5 bases and 1 base, in that order; junction bases with no gene match: 6. The CDR3 spells CASSAGQGPSYEQYF. DNA of the CDR3: TGTGCCAGCTCAGCTGGACAGGGGCCGTCCTACGAGCAGTACTTC. The complete variable domain, with remaining parts taken from reference TRBV18 and TRBJ2-7, reads NAGVMQNPRHLVRRRGQEARLRCSPMKGHSHVYWYRQLPEEGLKFMVYLQKENIIDESGMPKERFSAEFPKEGPSILRIQQVVRGDSAAYFCASSAGQGPSYEQYFGPGTRLTVT.

This clone was found once. The CDR3 reads CASSLGAGIWDTEAFF. CDR3 sequence (DNA): TGTGCCAGCAGCTTGGGGGCTGGGATTTGGGACACTGAAGCTTTCTTT. The chain links TRBV11-2 to TRBJ1-1; the D gene is possibly TRBD1 (6 bases). The CDR3 is made up of 16 amino acids. V was pared by 3 bases and J by 3 bases, with 17 bases between. The germline CDR1 and CDR2 sequences are SGHAT and FQNNGV.

The chain has TRBV3-1 (or the pseudogene TRBV3-2) and TRBJ2-1, with TRBD1 identical over 8 bases. The CDR3 runs to 14 residues. From germline, CDR1 is LGHDT and CDR2 YNNKEL (reference sequence). The trim removed 5 bases at V and 8 bases at J, leaving 8 bases unmatched. The DNA of the CDR3 is TGTGCCAGCAGCTCAGGACAGGGTTCCTATGAGCAGTTCTTC. Amino acid sequence: CASSSGQGSYEQFF.

V usage is TRBV12-5 and J usage is TRBJ2-1; 13 nucleotides line up with TRBD2. Germline values: CDR1 LGHNT, CDR2 FRNRAP. V trimming: 4 bases; J trimming: 8 bases; junction bases outside the gene matches: 14. There are 18 residues in the CDR3. Written as DNA, the CDR3 is TGTGCTAGTGGTTCCGGGACTTCTAGACTAGCGGGAGGTGATGAGCAGTTCTTC. Its protein product is CASGSGTSRLAGGDEQFF.

The chain combines TRBV19 with TRBJ2-5, with TRBD2 matching over 8 bases. This CDR3 comprises 16 residues. V shed 7 bases, J shed 1 base, and the junction held 11 bases outside the gene matches. Germline V gene lookup returns CDR1 LNHDA and CDR2 SQIVND (reference sequence). The CDR3 sequence: CASKGQVAGTQETQYF. CDR3 in DNA: TGTGCCAGTAAGGGCCAAGTAGCGGGGACCCAAGAGACCCAGTACTTC.